A single sample gave rise to the 17 T cell receptor beta chains below, sequenced in a study of blood T cell repertoires in COVID-19. Data came from immunoSEQ multiplex PCR; TCRdb stores just in-frame clones and leaves some out. The sample shows around 180,000 clones, 81% of them seen only once. Sequencing was done on a sample of peripheral blood. The receptors were gathered from a woman of 80 years or more with COVID-19, enrolled during active disease.

Many counts were recorded for this clone. The chain has TRBV7-9 and TRBJ1-2, with D tentatively TRBD1 (5 bases). Germline lookup yields CDR1 SEHNR and CDR2 FQNEAQ (reference sequence). The V and J ends lost 1 base and 14 bases respectively, with 8 bases between them. This CDR3 spans 10 amino acids. The CDR3 DNA is TGTGCCAGCAGCTTAGGGACACATACCTTC. Translated, it gives CASSLGTHTF.

The chain carries TRBV21-1 and TRBJ1-6; TRBD1, as called in the table, went unchecked against the DNA. TRBV21-1 is reported as a pseudogene. The CDR3 runs 23 residues. Here the CDR3 DNA reads TGTGCCAGCAGCAAAGAGTGGGGTCGACAGGGGCTCCCCGTTAGCTCCTATAATTCACCCCTCCACTTT. This gives the protein CASSKEWGRQGLPVSSYNSPLHF.

V usage is TRBV7-2 and J usage is TRBJ1-2; no clear D. V was shortened by 7 bases and J by 8 bases, with 14 bases between the two germline ends. There are 12 residues in the CDR3. In germline, CDR1 is SGHTA, CDR2 FQGNSA. CDR3 sequence reads: CASNKERRGYTF. The CDR3 DNA is TGTGCCAGCAACAAAGAAAGGAGGGGCTACACCTTC.

The J gene is TRBJ1-1, the V gene TRBV6-2 or TRBV6-3, with D hard to call. CDR3 size: 17 residues. Germline values: CDR1 MNHEY, CDR2 SVGEGT. V lost 4 bases and J lost 1, with 19 bases in between. This CDR3 reads CASSSPAVTIRNTEAFF. In DNA form, the CDR3 reads TGTGCCAGCAGTTCCCCCGCGGTTACGATAAGGAACACTGAAGCTTTCTTT.

This chain connects TRBV6-5 to TRBJ2-7; D uncertain. Trimming stripped 6 bases from V and 7 bases from J, with 19 bases between. The CDR3 has 14 amino acids. CDR1 is MNHEY and CDR2 is SVGAGI in the germline V gene. The CDR3 sequence is CASRRYSPSPEQYF. CDR3 sequence (DNA): TGTGCCAGCAGGAGATACAGCCCCTCTCCTGAGCAGTACTTC.

V usage is TRBV5-1 and J usage is TRBJ2-1; 9 nucleotides agree with TRBD2. V trimming: 7 bases; J trimming: 3 bases; junction bases outside the gene matches: 11. The CDR3 sequence is 16 residues long. The germline gives CDR1 SGHRS, CDR2 YFSETQ. The CDR3 DNA reads as TGCGCCAGCGCCAAGGAGAGTAGCGGGGGCTACAATGAGCAGTTCTTC. As protein: CASAKESSGGYNEQFF.

The V gene is TRBV10-3, the J gene TRBJ1-1, with 8 nucleotides matching TRBD1. Germline CDR1 reads ENHRY; CDR2 reads SYGVKD. V shed 4 bases and J 5 bases; nucleotides not matched to a gene: 3. This CDR3 comprises 13 residues. The CDR3 loop reads CAISGGQVTEAFF. The CDR3 DNA sequence: TGTGCCATCAGTGGGGGACAGGTTACTGAAGCTTTCTTT.

V and J are TRBV6-5 and TRBJ2-3; 7 bases agree with TRBD1. The CDR3 is 14 residues long. The germline gives CDR1 MNHEY, CDR2 SVGAGI. V lost 7 bases to trimming and J lost 4 bases; unmatched junction nucleotides: 8. The CDR3 bases are TGTGCCAGCACAATGCAGGGGGTCGCAGATACGCAGTATTTT. This encodes CASTMQGVADTQYF.

This clone has only a few counts. The sample contains more than one DNA sequence encoding this CDR3. The chain joins TRBV19 to TRBJ1-5; D gene ambiguous. The V end was cut by 0 bases, the J end by 4 bases, with 4 bases between. CDR1 is LNHDA and CDR2 is SQIVND in the germline V gene (reference sequence). This CDR3 region has 13 residues. The CDR3 bases are TGTGCCAGTAGTATAGACGGTAATCAGCCCCAGCATTTT. It yields the protein CASSIDGNQPQHF. The entire variable domain, with the rest obtained from reference TRBV19 and TRBJ1-5, is as follows: DGGITQSPKYLFRKEGQNVTLSCEQNLNHDAMYWYRQDPGQGLRLIYYSQIVNDFQKGDIAEGYSVSREKKESFPLTVTSAQKNPTAFYLCASSIDGNQPQHFGDGTRLSIL.

The J gene is TRBJ2-1, the V gene TRBV5-4; 9 bases are a match to TRBD2. Unmatched junction bases numbered 6, after V lost 4 bases and J lost 4 bases. The CDR3 has 15 amino acids. From germline, CDR1 is SGHNT and CDR2 YYREEE (reference sequence). DNA of the CDR3: TGTGCCAGCAGCATAGGACTAGCGTTGTACAATGAGCAGTTCTTC. The encoded protein is CASSIGLALYNEQFF.

The chain links TRBV5-1 to TRBJ1-2; D gene uncertain. The CDR3 runs to 13 residues. Germline assignment: CDR1 SGHRS and CDR2 YFSETQ. V shed 2 bases and J shed 4 bases, with 9 bases lying between them. CDR3 amino acids: CASSLSGIYGYTF. CDR3 DNA: TGCGCCAGCAGCTTATCGGGAATCTATGGCTACACCTTC. The entire variable domain, with the rest obtained from reference TRBV5-1 and TRBJ1-2, is as follows: KAGVTQTPRYLIKTRGQQVTLSCSPISGHRSVSWYQQTPGQGLQFLFEYFSETQRNKGNFPGRFSGRQFSNSRSEMNVSTLELGDSALYLCASSLSGIYGYTFGSGTRLTVV.

This chain joins TRBV2 and TRBJ1-2; 10 bases are shared with TRBD1. CDR3 length: 14 amino acids. Germline values: CDR1 SNHLY, CDR2 FYNNEI. J gave up 8 bases and V 6 bases, and 9 bases lay outside the gene matches. The CDR3 sequence is CASRGQGSARGYTF. For the CDR3, the DNA is TGTGCCAGCAGGGGACAGGGGAGTGCCCGCGGCTACACCTTC.

V and J are TRBV19 and TRBJ2-1, with D perhaps TRBD1 (7 bases). This CDR3 has 15 amino acids. Trimming shortened V by 6 bases and J by 5 bases, and 17 bases separated the two germline ends. CDR1 LNHDA and CDR2 SQIVND come from the germline V gene (reference sequence). The DNA for the CDR3 is TGTGCCAGTAGGCAGGGCGGGACAGTTGACAATGAGCAGTTCTTC. Translating gives CASRQGGTVDNEQFF.

This chain connects TRBV28 to TRBJ2-4; possible D gene TRBD1, 7 bases. The CDR3 spans 16 residues. V was shortened by 6 bases and J by 0 bases, with 15 bases between the two germline ends. Looked up from germline, CDR1 is MDHEN and CDR2 is SYDVKM. The CDR3 bases are TGTGCCAGCAGCCCGGCGGGACAGATAGCCAAAAACATTCAGTACTTC. Translated, it gives CASSPAGQIAKNIQYF.

J is TRBJ2-2 and V is TRBV7-2, with 13 bases aligning to TRBD2. The CDR3 sequence is 18 residues long. With 4 bases clipped from V and 7 bases from J, the junction kept 12 bases outside the gene matches. Germline CDR1 is SGHTA and CDR2 is FQGNSA. CDR3: CASSYLGRTSGGDGELFF. The CDR3 region has the DNA TGTGCCAGCAGCTACCTCGGGAGGACTAGCGGGGGTGACGGGGAGCTGTTTTTT.

CDR3 sequence reads: CAWGRGPTEAFF. CDR3 DNA: TGTGCCTGGGGGAGGGGGCCCACTGAAGCTTTCTTT. The rearrangement uses TRBV30 and TRBJ1-1; 7 nucleotides align to TRBD1. The V gene's germline CDR1 is GTSNPN and CDR2 SVGIG (reference sequence). V shed 5 bases, J shed 4 bases, and the junction held 4 bases outside the gene matches. The CDR3 totals 12 residues.

The CDR3, as DNA: TGTGCCAGTTCAAAGGGGGTCGGGGGGGCTTCCTACAATGAGCAGTTCTTC. This codes for CASSKGVGGASYNEQFF. V and J are TRBV3-1 (or the pseudogene TRBV3-2) and TRBJ2-1; TRBD2 aligns across 8 bases. This CDR3 is built from 17 residues. Trimming cost V 9 bases and J 1 base; bases outside gene matches: 14. Germline CDR1 and CDR2: LGHDT and YNNKEL (reference sequence).